This T cell receptor beta chain was documented in a study of CD8+ T cells in alopecia areata. Whole-study context: Tofacitinib treatment spanned 6 to 18 months, with 6 months off drug afterward.

Indicated treatment: oral pan-JAK inhibitor, 5-10 mg twice daily. From alopecia areata patients, lesional scalp punch biopsies and peripheral blood were collected. About this clone: Its antigen remains unknown.

RNA extraction was followed by reverse transcription into cDNA, which acted as the sequencing template. Here immunoSEQ multiplex PCR was the method, and the copy in TCRdb shows in-frame clones only, minus some. The data hold around 21,000 clones, with over 50% observed a single time. Trimming took 5 bases from V and 4 from J, leaving 18 bases between them. This CDR3 spans 15 amino acids. From germline, CDR1 is SGHRS and CDR2 YFSETQ. General study results and limits: Only a single nonresponder existed, so baseline CD8+ expansion links stay unclear. Tofacitinib significantly lowered scalp clonality and expanded CD8+ clones among the top 100. Scalp sample data also include resident alphabeta T cells from normal skin.

V and J are TRBV5-1 and TRBJ1-2; the D gene is possibly TRBD1 (6 bases). The TCR sequence derives from a human donor with alopecia areata. The sample consisted of skin, taken at week 4, from a patient treated with tofacitinib. CDR3 bases: TGCGCCAGCAGACCCGCCTACAGGGCAGTCTATGGCTACACCTTC. Encoded protein: CASRPAYRAVYGYTF. Full variable domain (remainder filled in from reference TRBV5-1 and TRBJ1-2): KAGVTQTPRYLIKTRGQQVTLSCSPISGHRSVSWYQQTPGQGLQFLFEYFSETQRNKGNFPGRFSGRQFSNSRSEMNVSTLELGDSALYLCASRPAYRAVYGYTFGSGTRLTVV.